The clone carrying this T cell receptor beta chain has just a few counts. Its antigen remains unknown. TCRdb itself ran the 5' RACE reads through MiXCR, one entry per CDR3 protein. Of about 350,000 distinct CDR3 sequences listed, around 30% were seen once; the top ten hold roughly 13%. The CDR3 is 16 residues long. V shed 2 bases and J shed 5 bases, with 20 bases lying between them. Germline lookup yields CDR1 SGHRS and CDR2 YFSETQ. These data belong to a study of T-cell memory formation after mild COVID-19. General study points: Memory sampled before infection contained some responding clones, suggesting cross-reactive memory joined.

The chain combines TRBV5-1 with TRBJ2-7; tentatively, D is TRBD1 (5 bases). The clonotype was recovered from an adult woman who had mild COVID-19 (a few samples of this study predate the infection). Cell type and time point are not known. Sequenced sample: PBMCs or a T cell subset sorted from them (not recorded which). The DNA for the CDR3 is TGCGCCAGCAGCTTCTTTCGGCCTACAGGTGCCCACGAGCAGTACTTC. This translates into CASSFFRPTGAHEQYF.